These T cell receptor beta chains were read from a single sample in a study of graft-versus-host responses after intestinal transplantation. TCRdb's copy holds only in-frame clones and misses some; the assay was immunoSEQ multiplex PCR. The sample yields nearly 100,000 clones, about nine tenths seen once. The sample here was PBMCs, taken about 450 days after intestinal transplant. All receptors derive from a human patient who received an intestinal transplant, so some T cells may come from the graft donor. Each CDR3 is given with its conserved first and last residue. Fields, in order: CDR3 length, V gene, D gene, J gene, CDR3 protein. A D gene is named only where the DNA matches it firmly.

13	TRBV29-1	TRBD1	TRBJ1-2	CSVIEGALKGYTF
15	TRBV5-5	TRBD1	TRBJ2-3	CASSRTGGQGDTQYF
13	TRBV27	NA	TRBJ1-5	CASSLHWDQPQHF
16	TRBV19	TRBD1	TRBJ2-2	CATRRGSGGHTGELFF
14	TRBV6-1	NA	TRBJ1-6	CASSLSGLESPLHF
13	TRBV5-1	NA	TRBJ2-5	CASSLGWAETQYF
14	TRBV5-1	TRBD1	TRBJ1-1	CASSARTGAAEAFF
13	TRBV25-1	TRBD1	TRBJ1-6	CASKTGGSSPLHF
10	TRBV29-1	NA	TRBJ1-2	CSVNRDGYTF
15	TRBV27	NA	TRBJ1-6	CASSFSVGSASPLHF
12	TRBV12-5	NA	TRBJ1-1	CASGPEFGEAFF
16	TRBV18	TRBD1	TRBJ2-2	CASSPPTGEDTGELFF
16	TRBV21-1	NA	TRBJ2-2	CASTTTQQGAAGELFF
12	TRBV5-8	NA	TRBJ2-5	CASSIVYGPQYF
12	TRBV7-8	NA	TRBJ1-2	CAINTGGGGYTF
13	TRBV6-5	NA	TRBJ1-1	CASSWTENTEAFF
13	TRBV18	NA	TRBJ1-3	CASSSVSGNTIYF
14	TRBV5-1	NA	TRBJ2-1	CASSLGTTGNEQFF
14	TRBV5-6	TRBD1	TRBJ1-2	CASSPGTGPDGYTF
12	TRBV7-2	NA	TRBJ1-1	CASSLSAGEAFF
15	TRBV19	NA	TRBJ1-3	CASSRDHSSGNTIYF
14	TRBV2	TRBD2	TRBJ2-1	CAALAGVSYNEQFF
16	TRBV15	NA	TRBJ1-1	CATSRDPGTPNTEAFF
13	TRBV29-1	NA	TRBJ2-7	CSVGPGQTYEQYF
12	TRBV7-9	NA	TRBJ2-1	CASRDGDNEQFF
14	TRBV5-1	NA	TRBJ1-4	CASSLGVSNEKLFF
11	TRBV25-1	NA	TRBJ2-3	CASARGDTQYF
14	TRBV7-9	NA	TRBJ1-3	CASSLGSSGNTIYF
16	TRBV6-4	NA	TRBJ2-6	CASSDSRGSGANVLTF
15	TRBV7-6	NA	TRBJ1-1	CASSLYGGGNTEAFF
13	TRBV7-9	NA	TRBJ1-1	CASSLAGATEAFF
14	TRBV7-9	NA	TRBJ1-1	CASSFNRADTEAFF
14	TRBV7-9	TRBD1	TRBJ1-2	CASSTQGGAVGYTF
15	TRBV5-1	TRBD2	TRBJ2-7	CASSPGTSGGREQYF
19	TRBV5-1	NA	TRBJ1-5	CASSLAAGFWGVWDQPQHF
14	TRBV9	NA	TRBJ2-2	CASSVGDEGGELFF
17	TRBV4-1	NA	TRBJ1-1	CASSQEGPGEGGTEAFF
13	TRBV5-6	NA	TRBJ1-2	CASSRGWGDGYTF
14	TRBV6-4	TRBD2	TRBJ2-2	CASSASGGTGELFF
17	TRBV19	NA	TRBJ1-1	CASSIAGPGQMNTEAFF
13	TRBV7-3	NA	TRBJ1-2	CASSLAPGYGYTF
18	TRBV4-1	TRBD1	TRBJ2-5	CASSQEWEIGQARETQYF
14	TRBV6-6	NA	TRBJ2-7	CASSRRPSSYEQYF
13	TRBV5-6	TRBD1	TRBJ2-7	CASSWGQSYEQYF
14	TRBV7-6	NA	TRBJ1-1	CASSSLTGKGEAFF
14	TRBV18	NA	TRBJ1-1	CASSRDGQNTEAFF
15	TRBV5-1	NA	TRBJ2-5	CASSLSWSLQETQYF
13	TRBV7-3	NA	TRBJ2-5	CASSRGPQETQYF
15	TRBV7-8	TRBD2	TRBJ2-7	CASSRTGGNTYEQYF
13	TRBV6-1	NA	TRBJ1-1	CASSGQTATEAFF
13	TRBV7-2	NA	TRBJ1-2	CASSLGGPAGYTF
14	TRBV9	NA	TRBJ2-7	CASSQIRGTYEQYF
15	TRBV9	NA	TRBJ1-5	CASSEGQGQNQPQHF
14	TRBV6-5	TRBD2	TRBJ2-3	CASRTGTITDTQYF
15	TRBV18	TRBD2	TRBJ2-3	CASSPGGVTGDTQYF
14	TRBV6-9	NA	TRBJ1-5	CASSQGTSYQPQHF
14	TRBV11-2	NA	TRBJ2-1	CASSFWVEKHEQFF
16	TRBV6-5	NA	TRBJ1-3	CASSSGTFPSGNTIYF
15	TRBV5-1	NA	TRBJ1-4	CASSLVPDTNEKLFF